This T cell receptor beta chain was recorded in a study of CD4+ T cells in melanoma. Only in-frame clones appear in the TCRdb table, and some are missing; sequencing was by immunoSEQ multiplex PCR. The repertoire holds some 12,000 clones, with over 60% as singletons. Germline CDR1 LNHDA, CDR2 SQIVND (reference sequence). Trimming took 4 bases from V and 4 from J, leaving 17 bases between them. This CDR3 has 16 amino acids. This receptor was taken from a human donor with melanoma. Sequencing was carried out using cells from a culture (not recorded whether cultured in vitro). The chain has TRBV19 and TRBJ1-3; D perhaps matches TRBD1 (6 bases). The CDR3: CASSNYRETKGNTIYF. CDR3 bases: TGTGCCAGTAGTAACTACAGGGAAACGAAAGGAAACACCATATATTTT.